This record covers a single TCR beta chain. Its antigen is unknown. The data derive from a study of beta chain features in type 1 diabetes. Study-wide results and limits: Possible PCR preference for shorter templates applied equally to patients and controls.

The ends were cut back, 1 base at V and 2 bases at J, with 7 bases in the middle. This CDR3 has 14 residues. Germline V CDR1 and CDR2: LGHNA, YSLEER. The study reverse transcribed the entire isolated RNA, so it sequenced expressed TCRB transcripts. An average of approximately 3.6 million reads was obtained for naive, central memory and regulatory T cell samples. Using immunoSEQ multiplex PCR, the repertoire was profiled, and TCRdb retains in-frame clones only, with some absent. The data hold 200,000 to 250,000 clones, with 13% to 15% observed a single time. The sequence was obtained from a woman in her 40s in good health. The gene calls are TRBV4-3 and TRBJ2-3, with D unresolved. Sequencing was performed on naive CD4+ T cells from blood. The CDR3 DNA reads as TGCGCCAGCAGCCAAGGACAAGACACAGATACGCAGTATTTT. Translated: CASSQGQDTDTQYF.